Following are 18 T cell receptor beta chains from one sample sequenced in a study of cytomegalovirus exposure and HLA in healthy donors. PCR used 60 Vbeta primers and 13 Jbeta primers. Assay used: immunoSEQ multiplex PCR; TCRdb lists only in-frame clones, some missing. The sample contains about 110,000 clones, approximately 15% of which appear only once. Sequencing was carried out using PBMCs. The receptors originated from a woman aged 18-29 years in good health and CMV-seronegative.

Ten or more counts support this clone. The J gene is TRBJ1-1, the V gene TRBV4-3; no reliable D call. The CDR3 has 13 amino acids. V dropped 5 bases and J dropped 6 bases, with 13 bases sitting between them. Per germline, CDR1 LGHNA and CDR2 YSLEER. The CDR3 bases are TGCGCCAGCAGCACTCAAGGCGGGGCTGAAGCTTTCTTT. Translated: CASSTQGGAEAFF.

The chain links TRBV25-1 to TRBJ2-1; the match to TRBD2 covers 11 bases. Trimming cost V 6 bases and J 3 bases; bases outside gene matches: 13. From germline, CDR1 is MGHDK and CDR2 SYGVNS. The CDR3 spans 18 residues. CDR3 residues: CASSPGPPTSGSYNEQFF. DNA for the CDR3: TGTGCCAGCAGCCCCGGTCCACCAACTAGCGGGAGCTACAATGAGCAGTTCTTC.

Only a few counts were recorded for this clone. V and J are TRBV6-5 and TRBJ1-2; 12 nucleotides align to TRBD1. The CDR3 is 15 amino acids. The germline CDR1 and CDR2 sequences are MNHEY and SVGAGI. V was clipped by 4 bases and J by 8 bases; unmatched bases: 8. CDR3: CASSWGQGAIQGYTF. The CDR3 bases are TGTGCCAGCAGTTGGGGACAGGGGGCGATACAGGGCTACACCTTC.

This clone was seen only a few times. The CDR3 here is CASSLYRDTDFVSQHF. As DNA, the CDR3 is TGTGCCAGCAGCTTGTACCGGGACACGGATTTTGTGTCCCAGCATTTT. V and J are TRBV5-5 and TRBJ1-5; weak D call: TRBD1 (6 bases). Germline V gene sequence: CDR1 SGHKS, CDR2 YYEKEE (reference sequence). The V end lost 1 base, the J end lost 11 bases, and 22 bases lay between the germline ends. The CDR3 is 16 residues long.

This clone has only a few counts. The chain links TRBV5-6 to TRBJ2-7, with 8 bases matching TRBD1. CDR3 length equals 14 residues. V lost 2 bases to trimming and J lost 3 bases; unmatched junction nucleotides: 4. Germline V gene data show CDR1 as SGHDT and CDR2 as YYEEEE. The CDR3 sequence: CASSFGTGDYEQYF. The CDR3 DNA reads TGTGCCAGCAGCTTTGGGACAGGCGACTACGAGCAGTACTTC.

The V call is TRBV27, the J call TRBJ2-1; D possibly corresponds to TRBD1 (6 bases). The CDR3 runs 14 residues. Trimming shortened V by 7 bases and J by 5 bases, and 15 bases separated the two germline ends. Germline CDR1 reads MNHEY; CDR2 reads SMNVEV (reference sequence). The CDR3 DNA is TGTGCCAGCACTTCCGGGACAAGAAACAATGAGCAGTTCTTC. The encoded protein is CASTSGTRNNEQFF.

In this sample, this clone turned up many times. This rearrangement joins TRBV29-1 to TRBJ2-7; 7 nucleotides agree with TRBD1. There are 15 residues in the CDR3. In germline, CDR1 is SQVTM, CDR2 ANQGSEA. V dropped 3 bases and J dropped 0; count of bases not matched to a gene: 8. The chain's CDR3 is CSVDSAGGSSYEQYF. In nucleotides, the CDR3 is TGCAGCGTTGATTCCGCAGGGGGAAGCTCCTACGAGCAGTACTTC.

The DNA for the CDR3 is TGTGCCAGCAGTTCAGACAGGGGGCTGGCTCATGGCTACACCTTC. Residues: CASSSDRGLAHGYTF. This chain uses TRBV6-5 with TRBJ1-2; 10 bases line up with TRBD1. V was pared by 4 bases and J by 6 bases, with 8 bases of the junction left unmatched. This CDR3 is built from 15 residues. Looked up from germline, CDR1 is MNHEY and CDR2 is SVGAGI.

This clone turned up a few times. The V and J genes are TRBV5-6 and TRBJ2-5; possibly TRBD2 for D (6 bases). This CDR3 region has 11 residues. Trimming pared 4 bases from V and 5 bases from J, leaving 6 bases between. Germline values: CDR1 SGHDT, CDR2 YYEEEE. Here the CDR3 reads CASSRGETQYF. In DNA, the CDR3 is TGTGCCAGCAGCCGGGGGGAGACCCAGTACTTC.

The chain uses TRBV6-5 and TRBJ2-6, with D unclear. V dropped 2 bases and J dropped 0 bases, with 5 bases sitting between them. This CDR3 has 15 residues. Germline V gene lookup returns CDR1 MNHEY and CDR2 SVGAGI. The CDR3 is CASSYVGSGANVLTF. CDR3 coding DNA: TGTGCCAGCAGTTACGTCGGCTCTGGGGCCAACGTCCTGACTTTC.

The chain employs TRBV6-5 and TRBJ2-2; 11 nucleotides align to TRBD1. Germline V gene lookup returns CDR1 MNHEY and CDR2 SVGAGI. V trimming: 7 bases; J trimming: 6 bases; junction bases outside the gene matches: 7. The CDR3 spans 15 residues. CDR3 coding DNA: TGTGCCAGCACTGCGACGGGACAGGGGGCCGGGGAGCTGTTTTTT. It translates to CASTATGQGAGELFF.

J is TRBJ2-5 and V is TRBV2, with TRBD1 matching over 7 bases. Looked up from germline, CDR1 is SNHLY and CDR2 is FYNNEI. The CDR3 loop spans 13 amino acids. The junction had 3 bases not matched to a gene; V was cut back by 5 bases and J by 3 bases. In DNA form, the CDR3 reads TGTGCCAGCAGTCGAGACAGGGAAGAGACCCAGTACTTC. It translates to CASSRDREETQYF. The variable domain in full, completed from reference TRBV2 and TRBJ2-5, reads EPEVTQTPSHQVTQMGQEVILRCVPISNHLYFYWYRQILGQKVEFLVSFYNNEISEKSEIFDDQFSVERPDGSNFTLKIRSTKLEDSAMYFCASSRDREETQYFGPGTRLLVL.

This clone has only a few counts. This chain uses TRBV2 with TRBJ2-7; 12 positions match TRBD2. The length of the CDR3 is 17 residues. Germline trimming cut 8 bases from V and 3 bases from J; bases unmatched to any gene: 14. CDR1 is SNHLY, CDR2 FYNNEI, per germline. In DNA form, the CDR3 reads TGTGCCAGCGGGAAGACAAGTACTAGCGGGGGGAACTACGAGCAGTACTTC. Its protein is CASGKTSTSGGNYEQYF. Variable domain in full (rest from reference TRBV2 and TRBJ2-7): EPEVTQTPSHQVTQMGQEVILRCVPISNHLYFYWYRQILGQKVEFLVSFYNNEISEKSEIFDDQFSVERPDGSNFTLKIRSTKLEDSAMYFCASGKTSTSGGNYEQYFGPGTRLTVT.

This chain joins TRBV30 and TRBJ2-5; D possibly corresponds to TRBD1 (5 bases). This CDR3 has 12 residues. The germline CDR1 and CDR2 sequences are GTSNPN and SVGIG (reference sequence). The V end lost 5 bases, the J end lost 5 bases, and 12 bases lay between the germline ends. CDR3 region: CAWAREMETQYF. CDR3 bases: TGTGCCTGGGCCAGGGAAATGGAGACCCAGTACTTC. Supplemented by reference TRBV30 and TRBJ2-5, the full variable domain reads SQTIHQWPATLVQPVGSPLSLECTVEGTSNPNLYWYRQAAGRGLQLLFYSVGIGQISSEVPQNLSASRPQDRQFILSSKKLLLSDSGFYLCAWAREMETQYFGPGTRLLVL.

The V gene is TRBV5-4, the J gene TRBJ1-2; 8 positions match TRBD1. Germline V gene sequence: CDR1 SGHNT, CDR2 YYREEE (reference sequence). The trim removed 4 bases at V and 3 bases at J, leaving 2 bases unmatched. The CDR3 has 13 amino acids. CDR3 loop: CASSAGQDYGYTF. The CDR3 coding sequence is TGTGCCAGCAGCGCGGGACAGGACTATGGCTACACCTTC.

CDR3 loop: CASSAGQGSYEQYF. CDR3 DNA: TGTGCCAGCAGCGCGGGACAGGGTTCCTACGAGCAGTACTTC. This rearrangement joins TRBV7-9 to TRBJ2-7; 9 bases map to TRBD1. Germline V lookup: CDR1 SEHNR, CDR2 FQNEAQ (reference sequence). V lost 5 bases to trimming and J lost 1 base; unmatched junction nucleotides: 3. The CDR3 is 14 amino acids.

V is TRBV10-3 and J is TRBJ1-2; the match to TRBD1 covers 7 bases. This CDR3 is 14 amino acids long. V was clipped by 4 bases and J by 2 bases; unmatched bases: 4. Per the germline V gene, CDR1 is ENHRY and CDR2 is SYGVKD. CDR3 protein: CAISAGQENYGYTF. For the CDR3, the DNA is TGTGCCATCAGTGCCGGACAGGAAAACTATGGCTACACCTTC.

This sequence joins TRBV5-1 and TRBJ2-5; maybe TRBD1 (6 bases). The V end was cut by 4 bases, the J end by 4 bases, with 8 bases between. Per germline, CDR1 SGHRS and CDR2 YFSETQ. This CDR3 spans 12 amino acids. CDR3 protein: CASSQQGETQYF. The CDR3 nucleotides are TGCGCCAGCAGCCAACAGGGAGAGACCCAGTACTTC.